This passage covers 29 T cell receptor beta chains from one sample sequenced in a study of T cell responses to AZD1222 COVID-19 vaccine. Some clones are missing from TCRdb's copy, which holds only in-frame ones; the method was immunoSEQ multiplex PCR. The table shows some 130,000 clones, with 92% occurring only once. Source: peripheral blood, taken on day 0 of AZD1222 vaccination. Receptors originate from an adult in good health.

The genes are TRBV5-1 and TRBJ2-1; D gene uncertain. Trimming took off 4 bases at V and 9 bases at J, with 17 bases between the two ends. The CDR3 extends over 14 amino acids. The germline CDR1 and CDR2 sequences are SGHRS and YFSETQ. The CDR3 bases are TGCGCCAGCAGCCGCCCCTTTGTAATCGGTGAGCAGTTCTTC. This sequence encodes CASSRPFVIGEQFF.

The chain joins TRBV6-6 to TRBJ2-7; the D is unclear. Germline V gene data show CDR1 as MNHNY and CDR2 as SVGAGI (reference sequence). Trimming took off 4 bases at V and 4 bases at J, with 11 bases between the two ends. The CDR3 totals 13 residues. CDR3: CASSSVGQYEQYF. As DNA, the CDR3 is TGTGCCAGCAGTTCAGTCGGCCAGTACGAGCAGTACTTC.

The chain joins TRBV18 to TRBJ2-1, with TRBD2 identical over 13 bases. The junction had 3 bases not matched to a gene; V was cut back by 3 bases and J by 7 bases. This CDR3 is 15 amino acids long. The V gene's germline CDR1 is KGHSH and CDR2 LQKENI. The CDR3 sequence is CASSPTSGRGNEQFF. The CDR3 bases are TGTGCCAGCTCACCCACTAGCGGGAGGGGAAATGAGCAGTTCTTC.

V and J are TRBV10-3 and TRBJ1-2, with 8 positions matching TRBD1. The CDR3 totals 13 residues. The junction had 9 bases not matched to a gene; V was cut back by 8 bases and J by 7 bases. Per germline, CDR1 ENHRY and CDR2 SYGVKD. The chain's CDR3 is CAIGGQDLGGYTF. The CDR3 DNA reads TGTGCCATCGGGGGACAGGACCTGGGTGGCTACACCTTC.

This clone was seen once. The V call is TRBV28, the J call TRBJ2-1; 14 bases fit TRBD2. The germline V gene has CDR1 MDHEN and CDR2 SYDVKM. J was trimmed by 0 bases and V by 6 bases; bases with no gene match: 7. The CDR3 is 18 residues long. CDR3 amino acids: CASRRPGTSGSSYNEQFF. The CDR3 DNA is TGTGCCAGCAGACGTCCCGGGACTAGCGGGAGCTCCTACAATGAGCAGTTCTTC.

The V and J genes are TRBV7-2 and TRBJ2-7; tentatively, D is TRBD2 (5 bases). Deletions cut 7 bases from V and 2 bases from J, with 9 bases between. The CDR3 totals 12 residues. Germline assignment: CDR1 SGHTA and CDR2 FQGNSA. The CDR3 sequence is CASKEAAYEQYF. In nucleotides, the CDR3 is TGTGCCAGCAAGGAGGCCGCCTACGAGCAGTACTTC.

V is TRBV19 and J is TRBJ1-1, with TRBD1 as a possible D gene (5 bases). Germline V gene data show CDR1 as LNHDA and CDR2 as SQIVND (reference sequence). The V gene lost 7 bases and the J gene lost 8 bases, with 14 bases spanning the gap. CDR3 length: 12 amino acids. CDR3 bases: TGTGCCAGTACCAGGGTCCCCCACGAAGCTTTCTTT. Translation gives CASTRVPHEAFF.

The rearrangement joins TRBV19 to TRBJ2-1; D not resolved. The V and J ends lost 4 bases and 7 bases respectively, with 14 bases between them. CDR1 LNHDA and CDR2 SQIVND come from the germline V gene (reference sequence). The CDR3 spans 14 residues. The CDR3 sequence is CASSTPVAWNEQFF. The DNA for the CDR3 is TGTGCCAGTAGTACCCCCGTAGCATGGAATGAGCAGTTCTTC.

J is TRBJ2-3 and V is TRBV30; the match to TRBD2 covers 12 bases. The germline V gene encodes CDR1 GTSNPN and CDR2 SVGIG (reference sequence). The CDR3 is made up of 15 amino acids. Trimming removed 5 bases from V and 4 bases from J; junction bases left unmatched: 7. The CDR3 region is CAWGTSGRLADTQYF. CDR3 sequence (DNA): TGTGCCTGGGGAACTAGCGGGAGGTTGGCAGATACGCAGTATTTT.

The chain combines TRBV28 with TRBJ2-7; 7 bases align to TRBD1. The CDR3 has 14 amino acids. Germline assignment: CDR1 MDHEN and CDR2 SYDVKM. The trim removed 6 bases at V and 3 bases at J, leaving 8 bases unmatched. CDR3 nucleotides: TGTGCCAGCAGGGCAGGGGGTAGGATCTACGAGCAGTACTTC. This sequence encodes CASRAGGRIYEQYF.

The chain uses TRBV19 and TRBJ2-5; D call uncertain. Germline CDR1 reads LNHDA; CDR2 reads SQIVND (reference sequence). This CDR3 has 15 residues. V was pared by 1 base and J by 0 bases, with 9 bases between. The chain's CDR3 is CASSIGQGDQETQYF. The CDR3 DNA reads as TGTGCCAGTAGTATAGGGCAAGGTGACCAAGAGACCCAGTACTTC.

The chain carries TRBV6-5 and TRBJ2-1; TRBD2 matches at 10 bases. Per the germline V gene, CDR1 is MNHEY and CDR2 is SVGAGI. This CDR3 region has 15 residues. The V segment lost 7 bases and the J segment 8 bases; nucleotides outside the gene matches: 11. The CDR3 coding sequence is TGTGCCAGCATGGATTTTAGCGGGAGGTTTTATGAGCAGTTCTTC. Its translation: CASMDFSGRFYEQFF.

CDR3 sequence: CAIRDGQGDSPLHF. The CDR3 DNA is TGTGCCATCAGGGACGGACAGGGGGACTCACCCCTCCACTTT. The V and J genes are TRBV10-3 and TRBJ1-6; 10 bases agree with TRBD1. The ends lost 6 bases at V and 10 bases at J; junction bases unmatched: 6. The CDR3 sequence is 14 residues long. Per the germline V gene, CDR1 is ENHRY and CDR2 is SYGVKD.

This clone occurred once. This chain links TRBV19 with TRBJ1-5; D is uncertain. The V end was cut by 1 base, the J end by 0 bases, with 4 bases between. The CDR3 is 14 amino acids. Germline V gene sequence: CDR1 LNHDA, CDR2 SQIVND (reference sequence). DNA of the CDR3: TGTGCCAGTAGTATAGCCTATAGCAATCAGCCCCAGCATTTT. Protein sequence: CASSIAYSNQPQHF.

This clone came up once. This sequence joins TRBV5-6 and TRBJ2-1; tentatively, D is TRBD1 or TRBD2 (5 bases each). V dropped 6 bases and J dropped 6 bases, with 22 bases sitting between them. The CDR3 totals 16 residues. Per the germline V gene, CDR1 is SGHDT and CDR2 is YYEEEE. CDR3 protein: CASTSLGVGPRNEQFF. DNA for the CDR3: TGTGCCAGCACCTCATTGGGGGTTGGCCCTCGCAATGAGCAGTTCTTC.

This rearrangement joins TRBV5-1 to TRBJ2-1; weak D call: TRBD2 (5 bases). Germline V gene data show CDR1 as SGHRS and CDR2 as YFSETQ. The CDR3 spans 14 residues. V shed 2 bases and J shed 7 bases, with 13 bases lying between them. CDR3 protein: CASSLDHGGNEQFF. As DNA, the CDR3 is TGCGCCAGCAGCTTAGACCATGGCGGGAATGAGCAGTTCTTC.

The CDR3 sequence: CASPREAGGPYEQYF. CDR3 bases: TGTGCCAGCCCGAGAGAGGCGGGAGGGCCCTACGAGCAGTACTTC. V is TRBV27 and J is TRBJ2-7; TRBD2 agrees at 9 bases. The CDR3 runs to 15 residues. V was pared by 8 bases and J by 2 bases, with 10 bases of the junction left unmatched. Germline values: CDR1 MNHEY, CDR2 SMNVEV (reference sequence).

The J gene is TRBJ1-5, the V gene TRBV19, with TRBD1 as a possible D gene (5 bases). V was clipped by 4 bases and J by 3 bases, with 13 bases between them. Germline values: CDR1 LNHDA, CDR2 SQIVND (reference sequence). The CDR3 totals 15 residues. The CDR3 here is CASSTLGGNNQPQHF. CDR3 bases: TGTGCCAGTAGTACATTGGGGGGGAACAATCAGCCCCAGCATTTT. Full variable domain (remainder filled in from reference TRBV19 and TRBJ1-5): DGGITQSPKYLFRKEGQNVTLSCEQNLNHDAMYWYRQDPGQGLRLIYYSQIVNDFQKGDIAEGYSVSREKKESFPLTVTSAQKNPTAFYLCASSTLGGNNQPQHFGDGTRLSIL.

The DNA for the CDR3 is TGTGCCAGTAGTACTAGCGGGAGGAATGAGCAGTTCTTC. Its protein product is CASSTSGRNEQFF. The chain uses TRBV19 and TRBJ2-1; 11 nucleotides match TRBD2. The germline gives CDR1 LNHDA, CDR2 SQIVND (reference sequence). CDR3 length: 13 residues. With 4 bases clipped from V and 7 bases from J, the junction kept 0 bases outside the gene matches. The full variable domain, in which reference TRBV19 and TRBJ2-1 provide the parts outside the CDR3, is DGGITQSPKYLFRKEGQNVTLSCEQNLNHDAMYWYRQDPGQGLRLIYYSQIVNDFQKGDIAEGYSVSREKKESFPLTVTSAQKNPTAFYLCASSTSGRNEQFFGPGTRLTVL.

J is TRBJ2-1 and V is TRBV7-9, with TRBD2 as a possible D gene (6 bases). CDR3 size: 16 residues. The V gene's germline CDR1 is SEHNR and CDR2 FQNEAQ (reference sequence). Trimming removed 5 bases from V and 0 bases from J, with 14 bases in between. The DNA for the CDR3 is TGTGCCAGCAGCCCTACTAGCCCGAGCTCCTACAATGAGCAGTTCTTC. This encodes CASSPTSPSSYNEQFF.

The V and J genes are TRBV6-2 or TRBV6-3 and TRBJ2-7, with D possibly being TRBD1 (8 bases). Trimming shortened V by 0 bases and J by 5 bases, and 14 bases separated the two germline ends. From germline, CDR1 is MNHEY and CDR2 SVGEGT. The CDR3 runs to 15 residues. This CDR3 is CASSYSRTGRDEQYF. As DNA, the CDR3 is TGTGCCAGCAGTTACTCGCGGACAGGGAGGGACGAGCAGTACTTC.

The genes are TRBV18 and TRBJ1-4; 7 bases line up with TRBD1. V trimming: 2 bases; J trimming: 0 bases; junction bases outside the gene matches: 9. There are 18 residues in the CDR3. Per the germline V gene, CDR1 is KGHSH and CDR2 is LQKENI. Here the CDR3 DNA reads TGTGCCAGCTCACCATCCGGGACAGCGGCTGCAACTAATGAAAAACTGTTTTTT. Its protein product is CASSPSGTAAATNEKLFF.

The chain has TRBV9 and TRBJ1-1, with 7 bases identical to TRBD1. V lost 0 bases, J lost 3 bases, and 5 bases stayed unmatched. Germline V gene lookup returns CDR1 SGDLS and CDR2 YYNGEE. This CDR3 comprises 15 residues. This chain's CDR3 is CASSVAARGDTEAFF. In DNA, the CDR3 is TGTGCCAGCAGCGTAGCTGCCAGGGGGGACACTGAAGCTTTCTTT. Full variable domain (outside the CDR3, taken from reference TRBV9 and TRBJ1-1): DSGVTQTPKHLITATGQRVTLRCSPRSGDLSVYWYQQSLDQGLQFLIQYYNGEERAKGNILERFSAQQFPDLHSELNLSSLELGDSALYFCASSVAARGDTEAFFGQGTRLTVV.

This chain connects TRBV5-1 to TRBJ2-1, with TRBD2 identical over 14 bases. The germline V gene encodes CDR1 SGHRS and CDR2 YFSETQ. The ends lost 0 bases at V and 9 bases at J; junction bases unmatched: 8. The CDR3 consists of 17 residues. For the CDR3, the DNA is TGCGCCAGCAGCTTGGGACTAGCGGGAGGGGCCATTAGTGAGCAGTTCTTC. Translation gives CASSLGLAGGAISEQFF.

This chain connects TRBV6-2 or TRBV6-3 to TRBJ1-5, with unresolved D. CDR1 is MNHEY and CDR2 is SVGEGT in the germline V gene. V was pared by 2 bases and J by 2 bases, with 7 bases between. This CDR3 region has 14 residues. The CDR3 sequence: CASSYATGNQPQHF. The CDR3 region has the DNA TGTGCCAGCAGTTACGCTACAGGCAATCAGCCCCAGCATTTT.

This clone showed up just once. The genes are TRBV9 and TRBJ1-2, with a weak D call TRBD1 (5 bases). Germline-derived CDR1 and CDR2 are SGDLS and YYNGEE. The CDR3 has 14 residues. V gave up 4 bases and J gave up 4 bases, with 14 bases separating them. CDR3 region: CASSQTGTGYGYTF. CDR3 in DNA: TGTGCCAGCAGCCAGACCGGTACAGGCTATGGCTACACCTTC.

The chain is built from TRBV7-3 and TRBJ2-7, with a weak D call TRBD2 (5 bases). Trimming removed 5 bases from V and 4 bases from J, with 18 bases in between. Germline V lookup: CDR1 SGHTA, CDR2 FQGTGA. This CDR3 contains 15 residues. The CDR3 sequence is CASSVWAGPSYEQYF. CDR3 nucleotides: TGTGCCAGCAGCGTCTGGGCGGGTCCTTCTTACGAGCAGTACTTC.

This clone was observed a few times. This chain uses TRBV5-4 with TRBJ1-6; the D gene is possibly TRBD1 (5 bases). Trimming took off 0 bases at V and 5 bases at J, with 6 bases between the two ends. Germline CDR1 and CDR2: SGHNT and YYREEE (reference sequence). This CDR3 has 14 residues. In DNA, the CDR3 is TGTGCCAGCAGCTTGGTGGGACATAATTCACCCCTCCACTTT. Translated, it gives CASSLVGHNSPLHF.

J is TRBJ1-1 and V is TRBV5-1, with 7 positions matching TRBD1. The germline V gene encodes CDR1 SGHRS and CDR2 YFSETQ. The CDR3 loop spans 14 amino acids. J was trimmed by 1 base and V by 3 bases; bases with no gene match: 3. CDR3 in amino acids: CASSSQGRNTEAFF. CDR3 coding DNA: TGCGCCAGCAGCTCACAGGGGCGGAACACTGAAGCTTTCTTT.